This TCR beta chain came from a study of glioma-infiltrating T cells. Across the study: Low-grade gliomas were grade II; glioblastomas were grade IV at initial diagnosis.

The CDR3 is 14 amino acids. Unmatched junction bases numbered 11, after V lost 9 bases and J lost 8 bases. CDR1 and CDR2 from the germline V gene are LNHDA and SQIVND (reference sequence). Using RNA template, CDR3s of TCR alpha and beta were amplified with iRepertoire arm-PCR. Each CDR3 protein gets one entry after TCRdb re-called the multiplex PCR reads with MiXCR. The sample carries about 400,000 distinct CDR3 sequences, approximately 42% recorded once. The TCR comes from a human donor with low-grade glioma or glioblastoma, undergoing nonglioma brain surgery, or in good health (not recorded which). The V call is TRBV19, the J call TRBJ2-1; 9 bases map to TRBD1. Input material: glioma tissue, nonneoplastic brain tissue, or PBMCs (not recorded which). The CDR3 reads CASTPGQGRDEQFF. Written as DNA, the CDR3 is TGTGCCAGCACCCCGGGACAGGGAAGGGATGAGCAGTTCTTC.